This T cell receptor beta chain originates from a study of identical twins. Overall study results and limits: There was an excess of low generation probability in the out-of-frame alpha sequences that twins shared. The presence of invariant MAIT and iNKT cells could partly confound analyses of zero-insertion sequences.

This clonotype was found a few times. The antigen remains unidentified. cDNA carried unique molecular identifiers, and a universal primer site was added by template switching. TCRdb ran MiXCR on the 5' RACE reads and lists one entry per CDR3 protein. The sample contains about 890,000 distinct CDR3 sequences, more than 9% of which appear only once. CDR1 and CDR2 (germline): DFQATT, SNEGSKA (reference sequence). Trimming shortened V by 0 bases and J by 1 base, and 11 bases separated the two germline ends. This CDR3 is built from 15 residues. The sample was also reused in another study, on yellow fever vaccine responses in identical twins.

What was sequenced was PBMCs. The receptor was derived from a woman between 18 and 30 years old in good health. The chain uses TRBV20-1 and TRBJ2-3; no firm D call. CDR3 region: CSARDGRRGTDTQYF. The CDR3, as DNA: TGCAGTGCTAGAGACGGGCGGCGAGGCACAGATACGCAGTATTTT.